This T cell receptor (beta chain) stems from a study of shared clonotypes between healthy human individuals (dated by TCRdb to about 2020). Regarding the research as a whole: The cohort comprised a couple of women and a few men aged 18 to 49 years. For each donor, three plates each were used for CD4 naive and CD4 memory, two plates were used for CD8 naive, and one plate was used for CD8 memory. Per donor, leukapheresis produced somewhere between about 0.94 and 10 billion PBMCs. To increase sequencing depth and limit assay-specific biases, TCR repertoire library preparation and sequencing were carried out by different laboratories using diverse techniques. To estimate repertoire size and how much clonotypes are shared between individuals, the study performed deep sequencing of blood TCR repertoires from a few healthy adults. General conclusions and limits of the study: Naive subsets generally had larger estimated clonotype richness than memory subsets. Rarefaction of sorted-subset datasets indicated incomplete sequencing despite the large sequencing depth. Approximately 5% of naive CD4, 3.5% of naive CD8, approximately 2% of memory CD4, and over 0.35% of memory CD8 clonotypes were shared across four donors. Sampling was restricted to blood, and TCR repertoires in tissues likely differ from the TCR repertoires found in blood. Pairwise subsampling indicated that sequencing depth was expected to affect the degree of clonotype sharing among donors. Clonotypes shared by all four sorted-subset donors showed higher generation probabilities than non-shared clonotypes. The genetic and exposure-history diversity represented was limited by the small number of donors.

V and J lose 6 bases and 7 bases, and a span of 11 bases separates them. Via the germline V gene, CDR1 is SGHDT and CDR2 YYEEEE. The CDR3 spans 12 residues, from the cysteine through the phenylalanine. Only the CDR3 DNA stays, 36 bases, in frame from base 1. Concerning this clone itself: No antigen is known for it. The sample holds no much larger clone one base away, and base qualities are not on file.

The donors were healthy, HIV-negative adults with no recently reported acute infections or vaccinations. All donors were Caucasian adults living in Nashville, Tennessee, USA. Magnetic negative selection was used to enrich CD4+ T cells, after which naive cells were positively selected on CD45RA and the negative fraction became the memory subset. Blood was collected by leukapheresis, and PBMCs were isolated by Ficoll-Histopaque density gradient centrifugation and then cryopreserved in liquid nitrogen vapor phase. Analytical flow cytometry was used to check the purity and quantity of every magnetically sorted T cell population. From each sorted fraction, genomic DNA was isolated and quantified by UV absorbance on a Nanodrop 2000c. TCR CDR3 regions were amplified from genomic DNA by multiplex PCR using the deep immunoSEQ assay. Genomic DNA extracted from each cell subset was distributed evenly over all wells of several immunoSEQ 96-well plates, and each plate served as one replicate. For sorted subsets, around 200 ng genomic DNA, equal to 30,000 to 35,000 T cell genomes, was loaded into each replicate PCR. Purified libraries were measured with a Qubit 3.0 fluorometer, size-checked on a Bioanalyzer 2100, and measured again with the KAPA Library Quantification kit. Every immunoSEQ 96-well plate was sequenced on a dedicated single-read 150-cycle Illumina NextSeq 550 flow cell. As for the original processing: Because only junctional sequences without quality scores were contained in the immunoSEQ output, filtering matching that applied to full-length reads could not be performed. To assign V/J genes and CDR3, sequences were annotated against IMGT germline references using PyIR, a Python wrapper for IgBLAST v1.9. Reads were removed for weak V/J assignments (E-value above 1e-6), missing CDR3, stop codons, out-of-frame junctions, or ambiguous translated residues. V3J clonotypes were defined as sequences sharing the same inferred V gene, J gene, and CDR3 amino acid sequence. Percentage overlap between repertoires was computed as shared unique clonotypes divided by the size of the smaller repertoire. RTK rarefaction, the Chao1 estimator, and Recon v2.1 estimates of unobserved clonotypes were used to assess repertoire richness. For all TCRbeta clonotypes obtained by the gDNA method from a few donors, generation probabilities were computed with OLGA. Held by TCRdb, this immuneACCESS table contains in-frame sequences only and omits some clones. Under half of the omission traces to an unresolved V gene where checked; the cause of the rest is unknown. That table supplies the V and J calls and clone size; D and trimming were determined from the DNA. In this sample the table shows about a million clones, approximately 75% of which occur a single time. The top ten clonotypes cover over 0.8% of the sample.

In this chain, TRBV5-6 is recombined with TRBJ1-5; the D segment could be TRBD1, given 6 matching bases. Sample: memory CD4+ T cells from PBMCs. The sample's cell subset or site, from its label and the paper: CD45RA-negative fraction. This TCR was sampled from a man aged 18 to 30 in good health. Some clones in this sample may be carry-over from other donors' samples. The CDR3 here reads CASNLTGQPQHF. The DNA sequence reads TGTGCCAGCAACTTAACAGGGCAGCCCCAGCATTTT.